The present T cell receptor beta chain was sequenced within a study of blood T cells in healthy people across ages. The germline V gene encodes CDR1 SGHTA and CDR2 FQGTGA. This CDR3 has 15 amino acids. The ends were cut back, 6 bases at V and 3 bases at J, with 15 bases in the middle. Alongside a J-beta primer mix, a sample-barcoded 5' primer served in a second PCR lasting roughly 7 to 12 cycles. In TCRdb, the 5' RACE reads were re-called with MiXCR into one record per CDR3 protein. The table lists more than 800,000 distinct CDR3 sequences, over 35% of them singletons. Source material: blood. This TCR came from a woman aged 55-69 years in good health. The V and J genes are TRBV7-3 and TRBJ2-1, with D maybe TRBD2 (5 bases). CDR3 region: CASRTGLANYNEQFF. The CDR3 DNA is TGTGCCAGCAGGACCGGGCTAGCTAACTACAATGAGCAGTTCTTC.